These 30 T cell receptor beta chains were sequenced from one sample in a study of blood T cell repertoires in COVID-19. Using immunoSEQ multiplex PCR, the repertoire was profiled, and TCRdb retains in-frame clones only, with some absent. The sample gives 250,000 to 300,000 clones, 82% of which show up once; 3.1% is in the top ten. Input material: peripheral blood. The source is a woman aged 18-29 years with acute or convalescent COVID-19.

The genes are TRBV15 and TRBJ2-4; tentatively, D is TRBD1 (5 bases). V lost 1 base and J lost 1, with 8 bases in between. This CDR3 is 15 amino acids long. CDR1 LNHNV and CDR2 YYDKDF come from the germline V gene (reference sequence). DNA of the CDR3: TGTGCCACCAGCAGAGTAGGGGTGGCCAAAAACATTCAGTACTTC. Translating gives CATSRVGVAKNIQYF.

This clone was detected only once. DNA of the CDR3: TGTGCCAGCAGCTTAGCAGGACAGGGTCAGCGCGAGCAGTACTTC. Translating gives CASSLAGQGQREQYF. The V gene is TRBV11-2, the J gene TRBJ2-7, with 8 bases identical to TRBD1. The V segment lost 1 base and the J segment 6 bases; nucleotides outside the gene matches: 8. Germline V gene lookup returns CDR1 SGHAT and CDR2 FQNNGV. The CDR3 spans 15 residues.

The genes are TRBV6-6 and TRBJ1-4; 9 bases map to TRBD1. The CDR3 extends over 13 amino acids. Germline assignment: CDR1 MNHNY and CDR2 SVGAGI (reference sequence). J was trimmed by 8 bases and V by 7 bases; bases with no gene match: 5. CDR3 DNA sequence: TGTGCCAGCATGGGGACAGGGAAAGAAAAACTGTTTTTT. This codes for CASMGTGKEKLFF.

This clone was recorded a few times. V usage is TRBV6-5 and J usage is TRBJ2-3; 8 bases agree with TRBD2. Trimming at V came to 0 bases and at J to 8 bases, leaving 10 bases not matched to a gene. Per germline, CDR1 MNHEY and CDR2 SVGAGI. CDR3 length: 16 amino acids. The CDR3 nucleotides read TGTGCCAGCAGTTACTCGATATCGGGAGGGCCTTTTACGCAGTATTTT. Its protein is CASSYSISGGPFTQYF.

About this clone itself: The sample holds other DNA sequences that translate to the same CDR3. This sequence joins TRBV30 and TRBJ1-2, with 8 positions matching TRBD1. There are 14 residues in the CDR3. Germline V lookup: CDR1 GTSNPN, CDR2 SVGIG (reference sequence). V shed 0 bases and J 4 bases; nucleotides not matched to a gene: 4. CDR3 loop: CAWSVQGARYGYTF. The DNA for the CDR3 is TGTGCCTGGAGTGTCCAGGGGGCCCGCTATGGCTACACCTTC.

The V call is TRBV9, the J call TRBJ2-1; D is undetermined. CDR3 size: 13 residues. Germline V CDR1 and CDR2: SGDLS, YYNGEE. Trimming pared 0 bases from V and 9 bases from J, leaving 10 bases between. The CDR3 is CASSVGREFEQFF. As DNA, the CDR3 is TGTGCCAGCAGCGTAGGTCGAGAGTTTGAGCAGTTCTTC.

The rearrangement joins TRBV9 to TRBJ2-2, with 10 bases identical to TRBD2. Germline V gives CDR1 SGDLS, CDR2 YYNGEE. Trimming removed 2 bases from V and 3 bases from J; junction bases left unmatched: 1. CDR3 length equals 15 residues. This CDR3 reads CASSVSGRHTGELFF. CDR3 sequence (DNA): TGTGCCAGCAGCGTTAGCGGGAGGCACACCGGGGAGCTGTTTTTT.

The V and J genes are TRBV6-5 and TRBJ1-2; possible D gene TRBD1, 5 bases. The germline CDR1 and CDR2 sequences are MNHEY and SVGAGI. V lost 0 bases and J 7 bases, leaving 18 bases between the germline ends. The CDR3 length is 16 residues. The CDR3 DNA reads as TGTGCCAGCAGTTACTCTTCTGGGTCCAGGGTCGGTGGCTACACCTTC. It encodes CASSYSSGSRVGGYTF.

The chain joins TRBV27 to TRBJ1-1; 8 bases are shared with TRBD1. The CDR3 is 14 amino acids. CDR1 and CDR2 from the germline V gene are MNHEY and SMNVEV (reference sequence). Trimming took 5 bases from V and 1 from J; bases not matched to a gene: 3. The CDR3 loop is CASSLQGENTEAFF. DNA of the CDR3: TGTGCCAGCAGTCTACAGGGGGAGAACACTGAAGCTTTCTTT.

The CDR3 DNA reads as TGTGCCAGCAGTCCCCGGACAGGGACTGAAGCTTTCTTT. Translating it yields CASSPRTGTEAFF. The rearrangement uses TRBV12-3 or TRBV12-4 and TRBJ1-1; 8 bases agree with TRBD1. J gave up 5 bases and V 5 bases, and 4 bases lay outside the gene matches. The CDR3 totals 13 residues.

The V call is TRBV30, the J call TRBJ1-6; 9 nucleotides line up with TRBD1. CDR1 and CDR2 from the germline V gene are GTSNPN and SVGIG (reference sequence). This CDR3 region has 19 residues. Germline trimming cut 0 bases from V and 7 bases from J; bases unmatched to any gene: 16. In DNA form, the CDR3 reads TGTGCCTGGAGTGTGTCTTTGACAGGGGGACGCTACCCAAATTCACCCCTCCACTTT. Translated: CAWSVSLTGGRYPNSPLHF.

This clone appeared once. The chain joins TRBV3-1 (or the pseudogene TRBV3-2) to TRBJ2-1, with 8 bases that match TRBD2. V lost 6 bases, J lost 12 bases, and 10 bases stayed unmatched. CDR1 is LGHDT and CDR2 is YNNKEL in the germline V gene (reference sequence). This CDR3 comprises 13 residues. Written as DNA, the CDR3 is TGTGCCAGCAGTCAACGAGCGGGAGCTGGGCAGTTCTTC. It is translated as CASSQRAGAGQFF.

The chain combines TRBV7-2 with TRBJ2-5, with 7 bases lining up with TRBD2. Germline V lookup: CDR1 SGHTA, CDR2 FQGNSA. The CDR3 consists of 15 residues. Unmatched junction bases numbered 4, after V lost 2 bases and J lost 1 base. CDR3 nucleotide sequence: TGTGCCAGCAGCTTATTAGCGGGTAGCCAAGAGACCCAGTACTTC. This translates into CASSLLAGSQETQYF.

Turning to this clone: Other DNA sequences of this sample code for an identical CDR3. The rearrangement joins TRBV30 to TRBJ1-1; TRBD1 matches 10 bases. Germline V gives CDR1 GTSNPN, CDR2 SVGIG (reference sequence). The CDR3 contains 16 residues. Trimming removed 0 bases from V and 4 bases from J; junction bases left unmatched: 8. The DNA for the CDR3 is TGTGCCTGGAGTGTACGAGGGACAGGGGTGTCCACTGAAGCTTTCTTT. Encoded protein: CAWSVRGTGVSTEAFF.

The CDR3 sequence is CASSVDRTSYGYTF. The CDR3 coding sequence is TGTGCCAGCAGCGTCGACAGAACCTCCTATGGCTACACCTTC. The rearrangement joins TRBV11-2 to TRBJ1-2; perhaps TRBD1 as D (5 bases). V lost 5 bases to trimming and J lost 4 bases, with 14 bases between them. The germline V gene has CDR1 SGHAT and CDR2 FQNNGV. This CDR3 spans 14 amino acids.

DNA of the CDR3: TGTGCCAGCAGCCTCGAGGTGGACAGGGGCGAGCAGTACTTC. This gives the protein CASSLEVDRGEQYF. The chain carries TRBV7-9 and TRBJ2-7; 9 bases map to TRBD1. V was pared by 5 bases and J by 6 bases, with 8 bases of the junction left unmatched. Germline loops: CDR1 SEHNR, CDR2 FQNEAQ (reference sequence). This CDR3 has 14 amino acids. Supplemented by reference TRBV7-9 and TRBJ2-7, the full variable domain reads DTGVSQNPRHKITKRGQNVTFRCDPISEHNRLYWYRQTLGQGPEFLTYFQNEAQLEKSRLLSDRFSAERPKGSFSTLEIQRTEQGDSAMYLCASSLEVDRGEQYFGPGTRLTVT.

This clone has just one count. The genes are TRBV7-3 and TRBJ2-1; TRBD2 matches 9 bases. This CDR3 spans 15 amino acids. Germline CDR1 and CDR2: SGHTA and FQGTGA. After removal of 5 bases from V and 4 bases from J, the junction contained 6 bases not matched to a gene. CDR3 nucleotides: TGTGCCAGCAGCCCAACTAGCGGGCCTTACAATGAGCAGTTCTTC. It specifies CASSPTSGPYNEQFF.

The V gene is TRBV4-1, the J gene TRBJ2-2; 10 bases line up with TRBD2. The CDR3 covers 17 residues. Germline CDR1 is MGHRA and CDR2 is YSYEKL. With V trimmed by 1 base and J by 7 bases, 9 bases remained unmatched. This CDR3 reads CASSQAPLAGLDGELFF. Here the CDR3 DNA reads TGCGCCAGCAGCCAAGCTCCACTAGCGGGGCTAGACGGGGAGCTGTTTTTT.

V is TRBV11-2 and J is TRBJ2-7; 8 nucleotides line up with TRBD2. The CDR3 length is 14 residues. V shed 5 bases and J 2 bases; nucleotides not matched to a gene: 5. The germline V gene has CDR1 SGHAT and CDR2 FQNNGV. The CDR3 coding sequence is TGTGCCAGCAGCCCACAGGGACTAGCCTACGAGCAGTACTTC. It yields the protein CASSPQGLAYEQYF. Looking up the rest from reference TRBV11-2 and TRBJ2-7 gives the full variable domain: EAGVAQSPRYKIIEKRQSVAFWCNPISGHATLYWYQQILGQGPKLLIQFQNNGVVDDSQLPKDRFSAERLKGVDSTLKIQPAKLEDSAVYLCASSPQGLAYEQYFGPGTRLTVT.

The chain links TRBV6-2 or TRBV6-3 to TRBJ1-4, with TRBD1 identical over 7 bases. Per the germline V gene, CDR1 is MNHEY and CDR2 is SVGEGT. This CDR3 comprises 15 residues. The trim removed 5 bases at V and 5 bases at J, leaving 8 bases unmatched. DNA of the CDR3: TGTGCCAGCAGTCCGGGGACAGTTGTAAATGAAAAACTGTTTTTT. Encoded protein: CASSPGTVVNEKLFF.

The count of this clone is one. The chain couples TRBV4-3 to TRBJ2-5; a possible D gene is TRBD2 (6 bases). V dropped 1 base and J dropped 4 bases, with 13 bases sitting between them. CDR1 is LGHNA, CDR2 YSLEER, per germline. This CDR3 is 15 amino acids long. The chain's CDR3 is CASSQALAGGETQYF. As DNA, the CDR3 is TGCGCCAGCAGCCAAGCACTAGCCGGTGGAGAGACCCAGTACTTC.

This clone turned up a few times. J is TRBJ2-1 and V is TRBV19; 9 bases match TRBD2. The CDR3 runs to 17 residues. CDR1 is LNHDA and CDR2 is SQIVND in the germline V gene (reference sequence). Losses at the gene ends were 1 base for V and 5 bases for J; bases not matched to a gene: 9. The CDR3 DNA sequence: TGTGCCAGTAGTATAGGGCTGGGGGCTAGCGGGAACAATGAGCAGTTCTTC. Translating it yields CASSIGLGASGNNEQFF.

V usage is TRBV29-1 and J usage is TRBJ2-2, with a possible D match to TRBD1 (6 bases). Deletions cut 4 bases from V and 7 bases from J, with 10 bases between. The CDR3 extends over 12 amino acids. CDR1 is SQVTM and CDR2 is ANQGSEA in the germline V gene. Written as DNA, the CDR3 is TGCAGCGTTGTGACAGGTAGCGGGGAGCTGTTTTTT. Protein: CSVVTGSGELFF.

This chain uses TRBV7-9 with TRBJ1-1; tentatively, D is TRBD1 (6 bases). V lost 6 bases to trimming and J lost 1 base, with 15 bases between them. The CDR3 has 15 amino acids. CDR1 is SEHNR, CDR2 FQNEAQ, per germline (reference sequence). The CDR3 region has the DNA TGTGCCAGCAGTCGCAACAGGGAGAGGAACACTGAAGCTTTCTTT. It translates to CASSRNRERNTEAFF.

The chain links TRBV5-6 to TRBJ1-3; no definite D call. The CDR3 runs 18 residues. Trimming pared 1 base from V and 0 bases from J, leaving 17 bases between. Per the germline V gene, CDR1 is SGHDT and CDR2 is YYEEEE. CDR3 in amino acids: CASSLLVRTSSSGNTIYF. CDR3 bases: TGTGCCAGCAGCTTGTTAGTTCGGACTTCGAGCTCTGGAAACACCATATATTTT.

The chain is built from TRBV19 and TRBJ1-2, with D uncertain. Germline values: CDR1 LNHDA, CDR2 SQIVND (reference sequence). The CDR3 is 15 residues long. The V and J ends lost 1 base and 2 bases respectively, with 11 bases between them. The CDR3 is CASSIVAARNYGYTF. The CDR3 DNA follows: TGTGCCAGTAGTATAGTGGCAGCGAGAAACTATGGCTACACCTTC.

This chain's CDR3 is CAISETGGRPLHF. CDR3 DNA: TGTGCCATCAGTGAGACGGGGGGTCGACCCCTCCACTTT. This chain joins TRBV10-3 and TRBJ1-6; D is perhaps TRBD1 (5 bases). This CDR3 has 13 residues. Trimming stripped 2 bases from V and 12 bases from J, with 11 bases between. Per germline, CDR1 ENHRY and CDR2 SYGVKD.

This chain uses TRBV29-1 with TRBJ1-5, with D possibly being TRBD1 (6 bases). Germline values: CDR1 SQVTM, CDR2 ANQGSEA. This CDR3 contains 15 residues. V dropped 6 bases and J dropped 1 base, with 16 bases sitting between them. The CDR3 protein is CSVANREGSNQPQHF. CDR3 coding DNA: TGCAGCGTCGCAAACAGGGAGGGGAGCAATCAGCCCCAGCATTTT.

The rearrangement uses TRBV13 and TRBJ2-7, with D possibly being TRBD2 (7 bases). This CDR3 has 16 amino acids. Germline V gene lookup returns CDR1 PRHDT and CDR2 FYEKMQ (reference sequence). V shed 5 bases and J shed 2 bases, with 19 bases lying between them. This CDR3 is CASSPRGIGRPYEQYF. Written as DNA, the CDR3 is TGTGCCAGCAGCCCTAGGGGGATCGGGAGGCCCTACGAGCAGTACTTC.

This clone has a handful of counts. DNA of the CDR3: TGTGCCAGCAGCTTAATTCATGGGACAGGGCACCGCGGCTACACCTTC. It encodes CASSLIHGTGHRGYTF. This chain connects TRBV11-2 to TRBJ1-2, with 9 positions matching TRBD1. Germline CDR1 SGHAT, CDR2 FQNNGV. Trimming removed 2 bases from V and 8 bases from J; junction bases left unmatched: 12. The CDR3 runs to 16 residues.